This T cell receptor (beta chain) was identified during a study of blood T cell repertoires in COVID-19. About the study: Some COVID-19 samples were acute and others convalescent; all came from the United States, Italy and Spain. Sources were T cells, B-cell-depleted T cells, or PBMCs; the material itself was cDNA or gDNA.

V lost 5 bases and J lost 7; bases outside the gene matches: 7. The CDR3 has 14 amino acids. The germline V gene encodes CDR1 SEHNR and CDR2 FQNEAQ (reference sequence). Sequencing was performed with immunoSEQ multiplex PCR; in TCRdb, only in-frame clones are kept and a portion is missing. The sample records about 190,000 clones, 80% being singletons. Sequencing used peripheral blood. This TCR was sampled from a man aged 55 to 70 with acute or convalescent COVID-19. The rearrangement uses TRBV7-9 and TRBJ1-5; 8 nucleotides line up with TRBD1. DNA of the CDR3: TGTGCCAGCAGCCTCACAGGGGGGGGCCAGCCCCAGCATTTT. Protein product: CASSLTGGGQPQHF.